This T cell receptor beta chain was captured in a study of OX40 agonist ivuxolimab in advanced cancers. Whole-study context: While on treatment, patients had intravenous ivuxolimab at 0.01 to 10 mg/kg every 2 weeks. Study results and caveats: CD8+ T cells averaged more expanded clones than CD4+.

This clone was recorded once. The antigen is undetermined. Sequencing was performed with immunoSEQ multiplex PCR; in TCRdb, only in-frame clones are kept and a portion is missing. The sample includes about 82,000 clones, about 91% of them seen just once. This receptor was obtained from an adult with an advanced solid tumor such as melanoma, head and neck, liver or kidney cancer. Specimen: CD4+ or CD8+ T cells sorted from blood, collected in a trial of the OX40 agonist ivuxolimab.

The CDR3 loop is CASSFSPGELFF. DNA of the CDR3: TGTGCCAGCAGTTTCAGTCCCGGGGAGCTGTTTTTT. The genes are TRBV6-5 and TRBJ2-2; D is undetermined. The CDR3 length is 12 residues. V lost 4 bases to trimming and J lost 6 bases, with 6 bases between them. Germline V gene lookup returns CDR1 MNHEY and CDR2 SVGAGI.